This T cell receptor beta chain was obtained from a study of cytomegalovirus exposure and HLA in healthy donors. V gave up 7 bases and J gave up 13 bases; unmatched junction bases: 12. Germline CDR1 is LGHNT and CDR2 is FRNRAP. This CDR3 contains 12 residues. PCR amplification relied on 60 Vbeta primers (plus 13 Jbeta primers). The protocol was immunoSEQ multiplex PCR, while the TCRdb copy is restricted to in-frame clones and leaves out a portion. Of approximately 100,000 clones listed, more than 65% were seen once; the top ten hold over 3.5%. This sequence joins TRBV12-5 and TRBJ2-7, with TRBD2 matching over 8 bases. The TCR was taken from a woman aged 45 to 65 in good health and CMV-seropositive. What was sequenced was PBMCs. The CDR3, as DNA: TGTGCTAGTGTCGAAGAGCGGGAGCGCCCCTACTTC. This translates into CASVEERERPYF.